Presented here are 20 T cell receptor beta chains from one specimen sequenced in a study of cytomegalovirus exposure and HLA in healthy donors. Amplification used 60 Vbeta primers and 13 Jbeta primers. Clones were read by immunoSEQ multiplex PCR, and TCRdb kept only the in-frame ones, dropping some. The sample has 100,000 to 150,000 clones; approximately 74% are singletons. The sequenced sample was PBMCs. The receptor source for this set is a male donor in good health and CMV-seronegative.

This clone was counted only a few times. The chain links TRBV7-2 to TRBJ2-7; TRBD2 matches at 14 bases. The CDR3 is 18 amino acids. The germline gives CDR1 SGHTA, CDR2 FQGNSA. The V and J ends lost 2 bases and 7 bases, in that order; junction bases with no gene match: 13. CDR3 nucleotides: TGTGCCAGCAGCTTATGGCCTGTGACTAGCGGGAGGGAGGGGGAGCAGTACTTC. Its translation is CASSLWPVTSGREGEQYF.

The chain has TRBV7-8 and TRBJ1-5; possible D gene TRBD1, 6 bases. Trimming pared 5 bases from V and 5 bases from J, leaving 13 bases between. This CDR3 has 14 residues. Germline V gene data show CDR1 as SGHVS and CDR2 as FQNEAQ. CDR3 DNA: TGTGCCAGCAGCCCCCGGGGGGCGGATCAGCCCCAGCATTTT. Protein product: CASSPRGADQPQHF.

The genes are TRBV6-1 and TRBJ2-7; 7 bases agree with TRBD2. The CDR3 is 13 amino acids. V was clipped by 6 bases and J by 2 bases; unmatched bases: 4. Germline CDR1 and CDR2: MNHNS and SASEGT. CDR3 sequence reads: CASSPGRTYEQYF. The CDR3 DNA follows: TGTGCCAGCAGCCCCGGGAGGACCTACGAGCAGTACTTC.

The chain joins TRBV28 to TRBJ2-7; tentatively, D is TRBD1 (6 bases). V was pared by 5 bases and J by 2 bases, with 13 bases between. This CDR3 has 14 amino acids. Germline V lookup: CDR1 MDHEN, CDR2 SYDVKM. The CDR3 here is CASSIRRQAYEQYF. The CDR3 DNA is TGTGCCAGCAGTATACGAAGACAGGCCTACGAGCAGTACTTC.

The chain carries TRBV18 and TRBJ2-7, with D tentatively TRBD2 (6 bases). This CDR3 has 16 amino acids. V was pared by 0 bases and J by 3 bases, with 15 bases between. Germline V gives CDR1 KGHSH, CDR2 LQKENI. The CDR3 DNA follows: TGTGCCAGCTCACCACCTGGGCTTGCGGGGCTCTACGAGCAGTACTTC. It yields the protein CASSPPGLAGLYEQYF.

This clone was seen more than once but under ten times. The chain links TRBV5-4 to TRBJ2-3, with 7 bases matching TRBD1. V lost 0 bases to trimming and J lost 0 bases; unmatched junction nucleotides: 7. The CDR3 has 17 amino acids. Germline V CDR1 and CDR2: SGHNT, YYREEE (reference sequence). The CDR3 sequence: CASSLALEGASTDTQYF. CDR3 coding DNA: TGTGCCAGCAGCTTGGCCTTAGAGGGGGCTAGCACAGATACGCAGTATTTT. The variable domain in full, with the rest retrieved from reference TRBV5-4 and TRBJ2-3, is ETGVTQSPTHLIKTRGQQVTLRCSSQSGHNTVSWYQQALGQGPQFIFQYYREEENGRGNFPPRFSGLQFPNYSSELNVNALELDDSALYLCASSLALEGASTDTQYFGPGTRLTVL.

This chain uses TRBV11-2 with TRBJ2-5, with D possibly TRBD2 on 6 matching bases. Between the trimmed V and J ends, which lost 1 base and 5 bases, there was a span of 14 bases. CDR3 length equals 15 residues. Germline lookup yields CDR1 SGHAT and CDR2 FQNNGV. The chain's CDR3 is CASSLAPRAGETQYF. The CDR3 DNA follows: TGTGCCAGCAGCTTAGCGCCCAGGGCGGGGGAGACCCAGTACTTC.

The chain carries TRBV4-1 and TRBJ2-7; 8 nucleotides line up with TRBD2. The CDR3 runs to 14 residues. In germline, CDR1 is MGHRA, CDR2 YSYEKL. Trimming took 2 bases from V and 3 from J; bases not matched to a gene: 3. CDR3 in amino acids: CASSQKSGGYEQYF. CDR3 nucleotide sequence: TGCGCCAGCAGCCAAAAGAGCGGGGGCTACGAGCAGTACTTC.

V gene TRBV29-1 combines with J gene TRBJ1-3; no definite D call. Trimming took off 0 bases at V and 2 bases at J, with 8 bases between the two ends. There are 14 residues in the CDR3. Germline CDR1 and CDR2: SQVTM and ANQGSEA. CDR3 sequence reads: CSVEETSPGNTIYF. The CDR3 region has the DNA TGCAGCGTTGAAGAGACAAGTCCTGGAAACACCATATATTTT.

The V and J genes are TRBV9 and TRBJ2-7, with 8 positions matching TRBD1. The germline V gene encodes CDR1 SGDLS and CDR2 YYNGEE. This CDR3 is 16 amino acids long. With 0 bases clipped from V and 7 bases from J, the junction kept 12 bases outside the gene matches. The CDR3 coding sequence is TGTGCCAGCAGCGTAGGCGGGACAGGCCCCTACATGGAGCAGTACTTC. It translates to CASSVGGTGPYMEQYF.

V and J are TRBV30 and TRBJ1-1; D gene unclear. CDR1 and CDR2 (germline): GTSNPN, SVGIG (reference sequence). The germline V and J ends were trimmed by 5 bases and 4 bases, with 14 bases remaining between them. CDR3 length: 13 amino acids. The CDR3 DNA follows: TGTGCCTGGTCCCTAATCGGAGGCACTGAAGCTTTCTTT. Its protein product is CAWSLIGGTEAFF.

V gene TRBV7-2 combines with J gene TRBJ2-2, with 9 bases lining up with TRBD2. Germline trimming cut 1 base from V and 6 bases from J; bases unmatched to any gene: 0. The CDR3 extends over 14 amino acids. From germline, CDR1 is SGHTA and CDR2 FQGNSA. CDR3 amino acids: CASSLGGRAGELFF. CDR3 bases: TGTGCCAGCAGCTTAGGCGGGAGGGCCGGGGAGCTGTTTTTT.

This clone appeared once. The chain joins TRBV27 to TRBJ2-7; 7 positions match TRBD2. Germline V lookup: CDR1 MNHEY, CDR2 SMNVEV (reference sequence). V lost 5 bases, J lost 1 base, and 17 bases stayed unmatched. The CDR3 is made up of 18 amino acids. CDR3 residues: CASSLVPVASGGSYEQYF. CDR3 DNA sequence: TGTGCCAGCAGTCTCGTCCCAGTTGCTAGCGGCGGTTCCTACGAGCAGTACTTC.

This clone was recorded a few times. The chain uses TRBV19 and TRBJ2-6, with no clear D. Per the germline V gene, CDR1 is LNHDA and CDR2 is SQIVND (reference sequence). The V end lost 5 bases, the J end lost 0 bases, and 17 bases lay between the germline ends. The CDR3 length is 18 residues. The CDR3 is CASSGISTILSGANVLTF. CDR3 DNA: TGTGCCAGTAGTGGCATTAGCACAATCCTCTCTGGGGCCAACGTCCTGACTTTC.

The chain carries TRBV5-4 and TRBJ1-4; TRBD1 is a possible D gene (6 bases). Germline CDR1 is SGHNT and CDR2 is YYREEE (reference sequence). Trimming removed 4 bases at V and 6 bases at J, with 13 bases between. The CDR3 loop spans 14 amino acids. CDR3 sequence (DNA): TGTGCCAGCAGCGTCCGGGACATTGATGAAAAACTGTTTTTT. Translated, it gives CASSVRDIDEKLFF.

V is TRBV28 and J is TRBJ2-4, with 7 bases aligning to TRBD2. Germline V CDR1 and CDR2: MDHEN, SYDVKM. The trim removed 5 bases at V and 3 bases at J, leaving 4 bases unmatched. The CDR3 runs 14 residues. CDR3 region: CASSPGRDKNIQYF. The CDR3 bases are TGTGCCAGCAGTCCGGGGAGGGACAAAAACATTCAGTACTTC.

In this sample, this clone turned up once. The genes are TRBV23-1 and TRBJ2-2, with 12 bases identical to TRBD2. TRBV23-1 is an open reading frame whose function is uncertain. With V trimmed by 4 bases and J by 5 bases, 17 bases remained unmatched. CDR3 size: 20 residues. Here the CDR3 reads CASSPRAEELAGGLTGELFF. The CDR3 region has the DNA TGCGCCAGCAGTCCTCGGGCGGAGGAGCTAGCGGGAGGGCTTACCGGGGAGCTGTTTTTT.

The chain recombines TRBV6-1 with TRBJ2-1; D gene unclear. The CDR3 covers 14 residues. CDR1 MNHNS and CDR2 SASEGT come from the germline V gene. The germline V and J ends were trimmed by 0 bases and 3 bases, with 6 bases remaining between them. CDR3 DNA sequence: TGTGCCAGCAGTGAAGCGCACTACTACAATGAGCAGTTCTTC. It yields the protein CASSEAHYYNEQFF.

The chain links TRBV7-2 to TRBJ2-7; 10 bases agree with TRBD1. CDR1 is SGHTA, CDR2 FQGNSA, per germline. This CDR3 comprises 16 residues. V trimming: 5 bases; J trimming: 5 bases; junction bases outside the gene matches: 12. The CDR3 spells CASSILPGQGHHEQYF. The DNA for the CDR3 is TGTGCCAGCAGCATCCTACCGGGACAGGGGCACCACGAGCAGTACTTC.

A single count supports this clone. The V gene is TRBV29-1, the J gene TRBJ2-1; the match to TRBD2 covers 11 bases. Germline CDR1 reads SQVTM; CDR2 reads ANQGSEA. Unmatched junction bases numbered 2, after V lost 7 bases and J lost 6 bases. This CDR3 region has 12 residues. This CDR3 reads CSGTSGLNEQFF. The CDR3 nucleotides are TGCAGCGGGACTAGCGGGCTCAATGAGCAGTTCTTC.